This T cell receptor (beta chain) was observed in a study of Ad26.COV2.S vaccination and SARS-CoV-2 variants (dated by TCRdb to about 2021). About the study as a whole: Vaccine-arm donors were drawn from COV1001, a multicentre, randomized, double-blind, placebo-controlled phase I-IIa trial of Ad26.COV2.S in healthy adults. Ad26.COV2.S was administered intramuscularly at 5 x 10^10 or 1 x 10^11 viral particles, either as a single shot or as two shots given 56 days apart. TCRbeta repertoire sequencing was used to assess the specificity and breadth of SARS-CoV-2-reactive T cell receptors after Ad26.COV2.S vaccination. The TCR-sequenced set comprised approximately 32 samples: some 19 Ad26.COV2.S vaccine recipients, 5 placebo recipients and 8 SARS-CoV-2 convalescent individuals. Trial participants were randomized into five groups of five: low-dose or high-dose Ad26.COV2.S given once or twice, or placebo on both occasions. Blinding of investigators to trial group allocation was maintained during experiments and outcome assessment.

Via the germline V gene, CDR1 is MGHDK and CDR2 SYGVNS. The CDR3 contains 18 residues, cysteine and phenylalanine counted. CDR3 DNA only is kept here, 54 bases in frame from base 1. Here V drops 8 bases and J drops 2 bases, and the junction holds 14 bases not matched to any gene. The treatment or condition label here, explained by the study, means: roughly 20 received Ad26.COV2.S at low or high dose, single or two shots; about 5 received placebo; per-sample allocation not given. Repertoires of vaccine and placebo recipients were sequenced from samples taken on day 63 after the first injection. In Cohort 1b, more than 20 adults aged 18-55 years were enrolled at a single site in Boston, USA, between 29 July and 7 August 2020. Ad26.COV2.S was a replication-incompetent adenovirus type 26 vector expressing a prefusion-stabilized SARS-CoV-2 spike protein from the original Wuhan strain. The immunoSEQ Assay was the method used to sequence TCRbeta CDR3 regions. After extraction, genomic DNA underwent amplification by bias-controlled multiplex PCR, followed by high-throughput sequencing. Turning to the authors' computational methods: Collapsing and filtering of sequences were performed to quantify the absolute abundance of each unique TCRbeta CDR3 region. T cell fraction was estimated by normalization of TCRbeta template counts to usable DNA, with usable DNA being measured through amplification of reference genes present in all nucleated cells. Repertoire TCRs were annotated as SARS-CoV-2-specific when V gene, CDR3 amino acid sequence and J gene were exactly matched to a known reactive TCR set. The reference SARS-CoV-2 TCR set came from MIRA and was filtered for enrichment in COVID-19-positive ImmuneCODE repertoires, removing public or cross-reactive TCRs. Using the MIRA antigens, annotated TCRs were further analysed by specific ORF or by position within an ORF. Depth was the summed frequency of annotated unique rearrangements, while breadth was defined as annotated unique rearrangements over total unique productive rearrangements. TCR breadth was compared between groups using two-sided Wilcoxon rank-sum tests. TCRdb provides this immuneACCESS table in a form limited to in-frame rearrangements. Some clones are lacking; in checked studies, under half of them reflect an unresolved V gene, and why the rest are absent is not known. V and J calls and clone size are as listed in that table; D and trimming were resolved from the DNA. The sample includes around 300,000 clones, with about 87% observed a single time. The top ten clones comprise 6.4% of the sample.

Broader findings and caveats from the paper: Comparable non-spike TCR breadth was observed between vaccine and placebo recipients, consistent with only spike being contained in the vaccine. Spike-specific TCR breadth was higher in Ad26.COV2.S recipients than in placebo recipients (P = 0.0014). According to the authors, total T cell responses may have been underestimated by the TCR breadth and depth analyses. Substantial breadth of spike-specific CD8+ and CD4+ T cell responses was reported after vaccination. Comparing responses between vaccine doses or regimens was not something the study was powered to do.

A word on this clone: Its binding antigen is unknown. It has no much larger one-base neighbor in the sample; base qualities were not kept.

The sequence was obtained from a person between 18 and 65 years old who received the Ad26.COV2.S COVID-19 vaccine or a placebo. The source was peripheral blood, collected in a trial of Ad26.COV2.S vaccine versus placebo. The rearranged chain carries TRBV25-1 and TRBJ2-5, and 13 junctional nucleotides match TRBD2. Read as DNA, the sequence is TGTGCCAGCCCGACCTCCCTGGGACTAGCGGGACATCAAGAGACCCAGTACTTC. It encodes CASPTSLGLAGHQETQYF.